The rows below give T cell receptor beta chains drawn from one sample of a study of T cells in Graves' hyperthyroidism and ophthalmopathy. TCRdb independently ran MiXCR on the multiplex PCR reads; one entry per CDR3 protein. This table has some 300,000 distinct CDR3 sequences, roughly 14% appearing once. Sequenced material: blood. The receptors originated from a woman aged 30 to 39 with Graves' hyperthyroidism that later progressed to Graves' ophthalmopathy. The CDR3 runs from the conserved cysteine through the conserved F or W. D genes are given only for firm matches. Rows may omit the clone size; those that give it use once, few, many or a size class.

CDR3 protein,CDR3 DNA,V gene,D gene,CDR3 length,J gene,clone size
CASNPGIPRSPLHF,TGTGCCAGCAATCCCGGGATCCCGCGATCACCCCTCCACTTT,TRBV6-2/TRBV6-3,.,14,TRBJ1-6,.
CASSQTDRGVRETQYF,TGTGCCAGCAGTCAAACGGACAGGGGAGTTAGAGAGACCCAGTACTTC,TRBV12-3/TRBV12-4,TRBD1,16,TRBJ2-5,many
CASSQDIGDHEQYF,TGCGCCAGCAGCCAAGATATAGGGGACCACGAGCAGTACTTC,TRBV4-3,.,14,TRBJ2-7,many
CASSFSGRGAYNEQFF,TGTGCCAGCAGCTTCAGCGGGAGGGGGGCCTACAATGAGCAGTTCTTC,TRBV7-3,TRBD2,16,TRBJ2-1,many
CASSLISGIPPDTQYF,TGTGCCAGCAGTTTAATTAGCGGGATCCCCCCAGATACGCAGTATTTT,TRBV27,TRBD2,16,TRBJ2-3,few
CASSLLERPQHF,TGTGCCAGCAGTTTACTTGAAAGGCCCCAGCATTTT,TRBV28,.,12,TRBJ1-5,many
CASSYGLADGVFAFPDTQYF,TGTGCCAGCAGTTACGGACTAGCGGATGGGGTGTTTGCGTTCCCAGATACGCAGTATTTT,TRBV6-2/TRBV6-3,TRBD2,20,TRBJ2-3,many
CASSGDILNTGELFF,TGTGCCAGCAGCGGGGACATCCTGAACACCGGGGAGCTGTTTTTT,TRBV5-5,.,15,TRBJ2-2,few
CASSLESTSGSSYEQYF,TGTGCCAGCAGCTTAGAAAGCACTAGCGGGAGCTCCTACGAGCAGTACTTC,TRBV11-2,TRBD2,17,TRBJ2-7,.
CASSQDSAYYEQYF,TGCGCCAGCAGCCAAGATTCTGCCTACTACGAGCAGTACTTC,TRBV4-1,.,14,TRBJ2-7,many
CASSFGTGGSNEQFF,TGTGCCAGCAGCTTCGGGACAGGGGGATCCAATGAGCAGTTCTTC,TRBV7-8,TRBD1,15,TRBJ2-1,many
CATSGAYEQYF,TGTGCCACCTCAGGGGCCTACGAGCAGTACTTC,TRBV6-2/TRBV6-3,.,11,TRBJ2-7,.
CARSYDRGLGTEALF,TGTGCCCGCAGCTACGACAGGGGGCTCGGCACTGAAGCTCTCTTT,TRBV28,TRBD1,15,TRBJ1-1,.
CASSYSNEQYF,TGTGCCAGCAGTTACTCTAACGAGCAGTACTTC,TRBV28,.,11,TRBJ2-7,many
CASSGNEQFF,TGTGCCAGCAGCGGGAATGAGCAGTTCTTC,TRBV7-9,.,10,TRBJ2-1,many
CASSSLYDNLYGYTF,TGTGCCAGCAGTTCCTTATATGACAATCTATATGGCTACACCTTC,TRBV27,.,15,TRBJ1-2,many
CASSLDPSGGEDTQYF,TGTGCCAGCAGTTTAGACCCTAGCGGGGGGGAGGATACGCAGTATTTT,TRBV12-3/TRBV12-4,TRBD2,16,TRBJ2-3,many
CASSQEQGWETQYF,TGTGCCAGCAGCCAAGAGCAGGGTTGGGAGACCCAGTACTTC,TRBV14,.,14,TRBJ2-5,many
CSARISSYEQYF,TGCAGTGCCCGAATCAGCTCCTACGAGCAGTACTTC,TRBV20-1,.,12,TRBJ2-7,many
CASSLGGLQETQYF,TGTGCCAGCAGCTTAGGGGGCCTACAAGAGACCCAGTACTTC,TRBV6-1,TRBD1,14,TRBJ2-5,many
CASSNRTSGSSYEQYF,TGTGCCAGCAGCAACCGGACTAGCGGGAGCTCCTACGAGCAGTACTTC,TRBV5-5,TRBD2,16,TRBJ2-7,.
CASRGAARGTQYF,TGTGCCAGTAGAGGGGCAGCTCGGGGGACCCAGTACTTC,TRBV27,.,13,TRBJ2-5,.
CSAPGLAGGDSGANVLTF,TGCAGTGCCCCGGGACTAGCGGGAGGTGACTCTGGGGCCAACGTCCTGACTTTC,TRBV20-1,TRBD2,18,TRBJ2-6,many
CASRDSDDSYEQYF,TGTGCCAGCAGGGACTCGGACGATTCCTACGAGCAGTACTTC,TRBV27,.,14,TRBJ2-7,.
CSARGRRNSGANVLTF,TGCAGTGCTAGAGGCCGACGGAACTCTGGGGCCAACGTCCTGACTTTC,TRBV20-1,.,16,TRBJ2-6,many
CASSLAGPTGTDTQYF,TGTGCCAGCAGCTTGGCCGGACCGACCGGCACAGATACGCAGTATTTT,TRBV5-8,.,16,TRBJ2-3,.
CAWSVRQFEQYF,TGTGCCTGGAGTGTCAGACAGTTCGAGCAGTACTTC,TRBV30,.,12,TRBJ2-7,many
CASSLYTPGSDTSYERYF,TGCGCCAGCAGCCTTTATACCCCCGGGAGCGACACTTCCTACGAGCGGTACTTC,TRBV4-1,.,18,TRBJ2-7,.
CAWTGGPKETQYF,TGTGCCTGGACCGGAGGGCCGAAAGAGACCCAGTACTTC,TRBV30,.,13,TRBJ2-5,.
CASSQDSGETQYF,TGCGCCAGCAGCCAAGATTCGGGAGAGACCCAGTACTTC,TRBV4-3,.,13,TRBJ2-5,many
CASTPGGALNEQFF,TGTGCCAGCACCCCCGGGGGGGCTCTCAATGAGCAGTTCTTC,TRBV28,TRBD2,14,TRBJ2-1,many
CATSEFGLAGPSYNEQFF,TGTGCCACCAGTGAATTCGGACTAGCGGGCCCCTCCTACAATGAGCAGTTCTTC,TRBV24-1,TRBD2,18,TRBJ2-1,few
CASSQAALSSYNEQFF,TGTGCCAGCTCGCAAGCCGCCCTTAGCTCCTACAATGAGCAGTTCTTC,TRBV18,.,16,TRBJ2-1,many
CASSLMPGELFF,TGTGCCAGCAGCTTAATGCCCGGGGAGCTGTTTTTT,TRBV7-3,.,12,TRBJ2-2,many
CSARVVTGNTGELFF,TGCAGTGCTAGAGTTGTGACAGGGAACACCGGGGAGCTGTTTTTT,TRBV20-1,.,15,TRBJ2-2,many
CASSLEGTTTDTQYF,TGTGCCAGCAGCTTAGAAGGGACTACCACAGATACGCAGTATTTT,TRBV7-9,TRBD2,15,TRBJ2-3,many
CSARDRGNEQYF,TGCAGTGCTAGAGATCGAGGGAACGAGCAGTACTTC,TRBV20-1,.,12,TRBJ2-7,many
CASSPHGLAGTTETQYF,TGTGCCAGCAGCCCCCATGGACTAGCGGGGACCACAGAGACCCAGTACTTC,TRBV7-9,TRBD2,17,TRBJ2-5,many
CASSIWDLSGTSGMWTYEQYF,TGTGCCAGCAGCATATGGGACTTATCCGGGACTAGCGGGATGTGGACCTACGAGCAGTACTTC,TRBV11-2,TRBD2,21,TRBJ2-7,many
CASRVSGRVYNEQFF,TGTGCCAGCCGGGTAAGCGGGAGGGTTTACAATGAGCAGTTCTTC,TRBV19,TRBD2,15,TRBJ2-1,many
CSARDLSENRVGTEAFF,TGCAGTGCTAGAGATTTATCGGAAAACAGGGTTGGCACTGAAGCTTTCTTT,TRBV20-1,.,17,TRBJ1-1,many
CAISGGIADTQYF,TGTGCCATCAGTGGCGGGATCGCAGATACGCAGTATTTT,TRBV10-3,.,13,TRBJ2-3,many
CSATRGGPSTEAFF,TGCAGTGCTACCCGCGGGGGGCCGAGCACTGAAGCTTTCTTT,TRBV20-1,.,14,TRBJ1-1,many
CASSSDSLAKNIQYF,TGTGCCAGCTCATCAGACAGCCTAGCCAAAAACATTCAGTACTTC,TRBV18,.,15,TRBJ2-4,many
CASSTSGTNTGELFF,TGTGCCAGCAGCACTAGCGGCACGAACACCGGGGAGCTGTTTTTT,TRBV7-3,TRBD2,15,TRBJ2-2,few
CASSLGQGGHNEQFF,TGTGCCAGCAGCCTGGGACAGGGGGGACACAATGAGCAGTTCTTC,TRBV5-8,TRBD1,15,TRBJ2-1,.
CASGVGSSYNEQFF,TGTGCCAGCGGAGTCGGGAGCTCCTACAATGAGCAGTTCTTC,TRBV9,.,14,TRBJ2-1,.
CASSYHLTDTEAFF,TGTGCCAGCAGTTACCATCTCACAGACACTGAAGCTTTCTTT,TRBV6-2/TRBV6-3,.,14,TRBJ1-1,many
CATSAYGTENTGELFF,TGTGCCACCAGCGCGTATGGGACGGAGAACACCGGGGAGCTGTTTTTT,TRBV15,.,16,TRBJ2-2,many
CSARGPKAGTYEQYF,TGCAGTGCTAGAGGCCCCAAAGCGGGAACCTACGAGCAGTACTTC,TRBV20-1,TRBD2,15,TRBJ2-7,many
CASTGREGGNEQFF,TGTGCCAGTACCGGGCGGGAGGGGGGTAATGAGCAGTTCTTC,TRBV19,TRBD2,14,TRBJ2-1,few